The entry that follows covers one TCR beta chain sequence. A much larger clone sits a single nucleotide away, making a read error possible. Using RNA transcripts as the source, TCR beta CDR3 regions were amplified. HTBI primers drove first-round RT-PCR of the TCR CDR3. TCRdb recomputed calls from the multiplex PCR reads with MiXCR, one row per CDR3 protein. Of 600,000 to 800,000 distinct CDR3 sequences in the sample, about a third were seen once. The data belong to a study of T cells in Graves' hyperthyroidism and ophthalmopathy. Sequences were obtained from blood. This TCR was sampled from a woman aged 40 to 50 with Graves' hyperthyroidism.

In DNA, the CDR3 is TGCGGTGCTACCGACCCAGGGCAGCCCCAGCATTTT. It encodes CGATDPGQPQHF. J is TRBJ1-5 and V is TRBV20-1, with a possible D match to TRBD1 (5 bases). Germline V lookup: CDR1 DFQATT, CDR2 SNEGSKA (reference sequence). The length of the CDR3 is 12 residues.